Detailed here is one T cell receptor (beta chain). Its recognized antigen is unknown. Germline and junction disagree at one end, which may indicate a read error. Without any cell sorting, total RNA and DNA were co-extracted from 20-30 mg of bulk tissue using the AllPrep DNA/RNA mini kit. Between late 2015 and 2016, a few patients in China with histopathologically diagnosed primary liver carcinoma had surgical resection. Patients had chronic HBV infection and were treatment-naive at sampling. Each tumor was sampled at five spatially separated regions: the superior, inferior, left-lateral and right-lateral poles and the tumor centre. Histology showed that every tumor sample contained more than 75% viable tumor cells. Fresh tumor and adjacent tissue pieces were bisected; one half was stored in RNAlater at -80°C, the other sent for histology. The sample belongs to a study of tumor-infiltrating lymphocytes in primary liver carcinoma listed by TCRdb under 2017. Turning to the overall study: The five patients, three men and two women aged 30 to 69 years, had hepatocellular carcinoma (four) or combined HCC and intrahepatic cholangiocarcinoma (one). The five patients had tumors of stage T1-T3 N0M0, with maximum diameters ranging from roughly 4.2 to 10 cm. Each sample produced about 3.65 to 7.13 million productive TCRbeta reads, and read depth showed no significant difference between tissue types. TCRbeta repertoire sequencing, expression microarrays and whole-exome sequencing were combined in the study across five regions of each liver tumor, with adjacent normal tissue and blood also included. A total of about 35 specimens from 5 patients went through TCRbeta repertoire sequencing, namely 25 tumor regions, 5 adjacent noncancerous liver tissues and 5 peripheral blood samples. To link TCRbeta repertoire diversity to the local molecular phenotype, the approximately 25 tumor region samples were profiled with Agilent mRNA microarrays. Reproducibility between technical replicate repertoires was high, with correlation coefficients above 0.95 and mean shared-clone rates about 0.9.

On the study overall, not on this receptor specifically: Pairs of tumor regions showed greater repertoire overlap (mean about 36%) than tumor-adjacent pairs (around 17%) or tumor-blood pairs (approximately 15%), which is consistent with antigen-driven expansion. Only 4 or 5 patients were included in the study, and the authors note that the findings should be validated in a larger study. Only the TCR beta chain was sequenced, which likely underestimates true repertoire diversity because unpaired alpha chains were not captured. Compared with blood, tumors had a significantly larger share of the repertoire taken up by the top 250 clones (p = 0.039). Only about 7.5-25% of top clones were present in all five regions of a tumor, suggesting spatial heterogeneity of tumor-infiltrating T cells. Comparison of CD4+ and CD8+ T cell repertoires was precluded by the use of bulk unsorted samples.

The germline V gene gives CDR1 as MNHEY and CDR2 as SVGEGT. The CDR3 runs 16 residues from the cysteine to the phenylalanine. Only the CDR3 DNA stays, 48 bases, in frame from base 1. TCRbeta-specific cDNA was reverse-transcribed from about 520 ng total RNA using a constant-region primer and ProtoScript II reverse transcriptase. TCRbeta libraries were built with three nested multiplex PCR rounds, a slightly modified ARM-PCR procedure. Each of the first two PCR rounds ran for approximately 9 cycles using multiplex TRBV1-TRBV30 forward primers together with a Cbeta reverse primer. Sample barcodes and Illumina adapters were added in a final 25-cycle PCR using Deep VentR polymerase. Amplicons of 200-500 bp were gel-purified with a QIAquick gel extraction kit before sequencing. TCRbeta amplicons were sequenced on an Illumina HiSeq 2500 with 250-bp paired-end reads. For the original study's pipeline: To recover full CDR3 sequences, reads were quality-trimmed using Trimmomatic v0.33 and paired reads were then merged using FLASH v1.2.11. MiGEC v1.2.1b assigned V, D and J germline segments to the rearranged TCRbeta sequences. VDJtools v1.0.0 computed clonotype statistics and Shannon-Wiener diversity indices. Except for diversity analysis, only each sample's 250 most abundant clonotypes were used in subsequent analyses to reduce sampling bias. TCRdb handled the public reads itself, with Q25 trimming in fastp and clone calling in MiXCR, and kept productive beta chains. Each entry is one CDR3 protein sequence, shown with its most common DNA and genes. In this record, the V and J calls reflect TCRdb's handling and not the investigators' own analysis. This sample has roughly 100,000 distinct CDR3 sequences in its table, and approximately 80% of those were observed once. The ten largest clones take up approximately 18% of the sample.

The clonotype originates from a man aged 35-49 years with primary liver carcinoma and hepatitis B virus infection. Sample: liver tumor tissue from sampling region 3. In the paper's terms, the cell subset or site label means: tumor region T3, left-lateral pole. Recombination connected TRBV6-2 or TRBV6-3 to TRBJ1-1; a weak D assignment points to TRBD1 (6 bases agree). Here the CDR3 is given as CVSSYSPYRVGTDAFF. The DNA sequence is given as TGTGTCAGCAGTTACTCACCTTACAGGGTGGGGACTGATGCTTTCTTT.